This T cell receptor (beta chain) was sequenced in a study of T-cell reconstitution after alpha-beta-depleted transplantation in children. This clonotype showed up many times. The CDR3 has 16 residues. The germline gives CDR1 SGDLS, CDR2 YYNGEE. Trimming stripped 0 bases from V and 5 bases from J, with 17 bases between. Unique molecular identifiers were incorporated during preparation of the TCRbeta library. TCRdb analysed the PCR reads with MiXCR anew, one entry per CDR3 protein. Of more than 85,000 distinct CDR3 sequences in the sample, about a tenth are singletons; the top ten hold around 8.5%. This chain joins TRBV9 and TRBJ2-5; D is undetermined. The sequence was collected from a human donor who donated a stem cell graft to a child with acute lymphoblastic leukemia. The sequencing here drew on PBMCs from the stem cell graft donor, taken from the stem cell graft. The CDR3 region has the DNA TGTGCCAGCAGCGTAGATTGGGAACGAAGGGTTGAGACCCAGTACTTC. It yields the protein CASSVDWERRVETQYF. The full variable domain, in which reference TRBV9 and TRBJ2-5 provide the parts outside the CDR3, is DSGVTQTPKHLITATGQRVTLRCSPRSGDLSVYWYQQSLDQGLQFLIQYYNGEERAKGNILERFSAQQFPDLHSELNLSSLELGDSALYFCASSVDWERRVETQYFGPGTRLLVL.